These 3 T cell receptor beta chains came from one sample sequenced in a study of blood T cell repertoires in COVID-19. Generated by immunoSEQ multiplex PCR, the TCRdb table keeps only in-frame clones and is missing some. The table shows fewer than 250,000 clones, with 83% occurring only once. The specimen sequenced was peripheral blood. These TCRs come from a woman aged 40 to 49 with active or convalescent COVID-19.

The chain combines TRBV2 with TRBJ1-2; 7 nucleotides agree with TRBD1. This CDR3 spans 15 amino acids. V trimming: 8 bases; J trimming: 1 base; junction bases outside the gene matches: 10. The germline V gene has CDR1 SNHLY and CDR2 FYNNEI. CDR3 bases: TGTGCCAGCCTCAGAGACAGGGCCGGTAACTATGGCTACACCTTC. Protein: CASLRDRAGNYGYTF. Full variable domain (rest looked up from reference TRBV2 and TRBJ1-2): EPEVTQTPSHQVTQMGQEVILRCVPISNHLYFYWYRQILGQKVEFLVSFYNNEISEKSEIFDDQFSVERPDGSNFTLKIRSTKLEDSAMYFCASLRDRAGNYGYTFGSGTRLTVV.

This clone appeared once. The CDR3 coding sequence is TGTGCCAGCAGTTTCAACGTCCGGGGAGGAGAGACCCAGTACTTC. This gives the protein CASSFNVRGGETQYF. V usage is TRBV28 and J usage is TRBJ2-5; a possible D gene is TRBD2 (6 bases). Germline CDR1 is MDHEN and CDR2 is SYDVKM. Trimming left V 3 bases short and J 4 bases short, with 15 bases between. This CDR3 is built from 15 residues. Drawing the rest from reference TRBV28 and TRBJ2-5, the complete variable domain is DVKVTQSSRYLVKRTGEKVFLECVQDMDHENMFWYRQDPGLGLRLIYFSYDVKMKEKGDIPEGYSVSREKKERFSLILESASTNQTSMYLCASSFNVRGGETQYFGPGTRLLVL.

The chain links TRBV2 to TRBJ1-1; TRBD1 matches 8 bases. Trimming at V came to 4 bases and at J to 11 bases, leaving 9 bases not matched to a gene. The length of the CDR3 is 13 residues. Germline CDR1 and CDR2: SNHLY and FYNNEI. The CDR3 loop is CASSAGQGLGAFF. CDR3 DNA: TGTGCCAGCAGTGCCGGACAGGGTCTAGGGGCTTTCTTT.